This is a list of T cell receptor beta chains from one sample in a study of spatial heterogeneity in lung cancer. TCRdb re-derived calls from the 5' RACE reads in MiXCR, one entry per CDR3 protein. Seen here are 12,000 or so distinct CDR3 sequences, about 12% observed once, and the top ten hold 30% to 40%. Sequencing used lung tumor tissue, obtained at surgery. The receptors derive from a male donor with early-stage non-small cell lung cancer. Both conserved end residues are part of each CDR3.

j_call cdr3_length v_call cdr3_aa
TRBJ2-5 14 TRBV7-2 CASTPLGDKETQYF
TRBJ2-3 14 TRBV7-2 CASSKWTGGDTQYF
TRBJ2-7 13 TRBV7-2 CASLLTGSYEQYF
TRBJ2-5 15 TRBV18 CASSPRSGAAETQYF
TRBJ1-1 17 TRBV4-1 CASSQARTGAPDTEAFF
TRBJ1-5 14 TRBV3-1 CASSQGQGNQPQHF
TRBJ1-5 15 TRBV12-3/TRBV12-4 CASSLGTDSNQPQHF
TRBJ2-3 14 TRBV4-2 CASSQPQGADTQYF
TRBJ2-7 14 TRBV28 CASSRRTGAYEQYF
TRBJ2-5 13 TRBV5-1 CASSLDPPPTQYF
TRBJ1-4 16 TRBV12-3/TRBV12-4 CATSTSPAHINEKLFF
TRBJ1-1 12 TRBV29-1 CSVEELNTEAFF
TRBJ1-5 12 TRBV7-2 CASSPPGQPQHF
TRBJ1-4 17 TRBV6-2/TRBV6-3 CASSTPWRPGKHEKLFF
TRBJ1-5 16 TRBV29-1 CSVEARSSYREQPQHF
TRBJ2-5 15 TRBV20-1 CSARGDRALIETQYF
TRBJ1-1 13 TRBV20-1 CSARRSRETEAFF
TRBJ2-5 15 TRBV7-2 CASSLLGGLSVTQYF
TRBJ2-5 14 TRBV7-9 CASSLWTGEETQYF
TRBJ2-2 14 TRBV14 CASSKDWNTGELFF
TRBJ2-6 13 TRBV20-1 CSATASGANVLTF
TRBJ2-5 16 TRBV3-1 CASSQDRGSRGETQYF
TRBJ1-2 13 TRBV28 CATRPGQTFGYTF
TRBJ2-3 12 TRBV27 CASSLVGREQYF
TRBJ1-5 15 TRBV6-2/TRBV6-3 CASRLTGGRNQPQHF
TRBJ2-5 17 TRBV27 CASSLKGLAGGYETQYF
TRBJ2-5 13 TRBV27 CAVGKQVEETQYF
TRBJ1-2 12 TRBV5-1 CASSLDATGYTF